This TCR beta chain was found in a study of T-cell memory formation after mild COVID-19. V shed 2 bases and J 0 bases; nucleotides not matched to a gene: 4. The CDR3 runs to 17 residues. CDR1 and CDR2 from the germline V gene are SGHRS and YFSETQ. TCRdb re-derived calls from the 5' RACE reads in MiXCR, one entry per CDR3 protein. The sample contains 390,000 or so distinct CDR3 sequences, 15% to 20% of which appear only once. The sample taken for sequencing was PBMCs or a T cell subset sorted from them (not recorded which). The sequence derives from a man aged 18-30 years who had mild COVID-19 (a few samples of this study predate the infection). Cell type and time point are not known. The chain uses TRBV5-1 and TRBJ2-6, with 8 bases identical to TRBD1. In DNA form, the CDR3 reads TGCGCCAGCAGCTTACCGACAGGGGTCTCTGGGGCCAACGTCCTGACTTTC. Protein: CASSLPTGVSGANVLTF. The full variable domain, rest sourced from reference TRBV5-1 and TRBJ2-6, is KAGVTQTPRYLIKTRGQQVTLSCSPISGHRSVSWYQQTPGQGLQFLFEYFSETQRNKGNFPGRFSGRQFSNSRSEMNVSTLELGDSALYLCASSLPTGVSGANVLTFGAGSRLTVL.